What follows is one TCR beta chain and its context. The source of the sample is a study of T cell changes during pregnancy in multiple sclerosis. Some clones are missing from TCRdb's copy, which holds only in-frame ones; the method was immunoSEQ multiplex PCR. The repertoire holds roughly 42,000 clones, with around 90% as singletons. V gave up 2 bases and J gave up 5 bases, with 15 bases separating them. Germline-derived CDR1 and CDR2 are SSHAT and FNYEAQ (reference sequence). The CDR3 is 15 amino acids. This sample comprised CD4+ T cells from peripheral blood mononuclear cells, obtained in the first trimester of pregnancy. The rearrangement uses TRBV7-7 and TRBJ2-5; perhaps TRBD1 as D (5 bases). This sequence was found in a female donor with multiple sclerosis, enrolled in a pregnancy study. The CDR3 here is CASSLRPGSEETQYF. The CDR3 DNA reads as TGTGCCAGCAGCTTAAGGCCAGGGTCTGAGGAGACCCAGTACTTC.